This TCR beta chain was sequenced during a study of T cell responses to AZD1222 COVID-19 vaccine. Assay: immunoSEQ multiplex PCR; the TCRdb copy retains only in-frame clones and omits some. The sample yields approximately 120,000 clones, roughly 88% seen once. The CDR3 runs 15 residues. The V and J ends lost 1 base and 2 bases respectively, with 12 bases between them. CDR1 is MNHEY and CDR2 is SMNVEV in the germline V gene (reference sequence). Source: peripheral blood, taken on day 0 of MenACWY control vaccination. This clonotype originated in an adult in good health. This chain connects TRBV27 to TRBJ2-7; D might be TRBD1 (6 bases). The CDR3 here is CASSLFIQGTYEQYF. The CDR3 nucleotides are TGTGCCAGCAGTTTATTCATACAGGGTACCTACGAGCAGTACTTC.